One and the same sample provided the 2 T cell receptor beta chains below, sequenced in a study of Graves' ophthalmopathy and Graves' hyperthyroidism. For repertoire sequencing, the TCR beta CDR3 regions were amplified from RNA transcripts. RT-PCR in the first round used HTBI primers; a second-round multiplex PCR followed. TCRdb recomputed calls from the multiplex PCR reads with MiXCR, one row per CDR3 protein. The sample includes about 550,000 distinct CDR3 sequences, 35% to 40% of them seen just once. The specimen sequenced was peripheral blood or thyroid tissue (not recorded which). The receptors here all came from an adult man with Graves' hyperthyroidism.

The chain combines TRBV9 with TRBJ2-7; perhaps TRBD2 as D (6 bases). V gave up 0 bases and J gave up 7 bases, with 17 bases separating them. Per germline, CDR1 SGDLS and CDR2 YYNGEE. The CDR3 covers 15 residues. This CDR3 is CASSVDGGGGGEQYF. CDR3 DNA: TGTGCCAGCAGCGTAGATGGGGGAGGAGGCGGGGAGCAGTACTTC.

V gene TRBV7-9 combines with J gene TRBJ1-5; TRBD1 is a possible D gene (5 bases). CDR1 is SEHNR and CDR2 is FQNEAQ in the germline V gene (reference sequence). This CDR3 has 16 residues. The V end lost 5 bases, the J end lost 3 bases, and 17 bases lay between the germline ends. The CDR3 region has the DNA TGTGCCAGCAGCACATCCCTCTTGGGGCCCAATCAGCCCCAGCATTTT. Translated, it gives CASSTSLLGPNQPQHF.